This TCR beta chain was sequenced in a study of blood T cell repertoires in COVID-19. V was pared by 5 bases and J by 1 base, with 6 bases of the junction left unmatched. CDR1 LGHDT and CDR2 YNNKEL come from the germline V gene (reference sequence). The CDR3 is 15 residues long. Profiled with immunoSEQ multiplex PCR; TCRdb holds only in-frame clones, not every one. Here the sample spans some 130,000 clones, about 88% being singletons. The TCR comes from a man between 45 and 60 years old with active COVID-19. Source material: peripheral blood. The chain links TRBV3-1 (or the pseudogene TRBV3-2) to TRBJ2-3, with 7 bases aligning to TRBD1. The CDR3 sequence: CASSYRGRGTDTQYF. For the CDR3, the DNA is TGTGCCAGCAGCTACAGGGGAAGGGGCACAGATACGCAGTATTTT.